This is a list of T cell receptor beta chains from one sample in a study of shared T cell receptors in the human thymus. Profiled with immunoSEQ multiplex PCR; TCRdb holds only in-frame clones, not every one. This table has 600,000 or so clones, approximately 87% appearing once. The data also belong to a second study, concerning human thymus T cells.

Sequenced input: thymocytes. Every receptor here comes from a boy in the first two years of life with a congenital heart defect. Each CDR3 is given with its conserved first and last residue. Fields, in order: V gene, clone size, J gene, D gene, CDR3 protein, CDR3 DNA. A D gene is named only where the DNA matches it firmly. Clone size is not always given. Where it is, it says once, few, many or a class for expanded clones.

V: TRBV15; size: NA; J: TRBJ1-5; D: TRBD1; CDR3: CATSREGTGNNQPQHF; DNA: TGTGCCACCAGCAGAGAGGGGACAGGGAACAATCAGCCCCAGCATTTT
V: TRBV6-5; size: NA; J: TRBJ1-6; D: NA; CDR3: CASSGLNSPLHF; DNA: TGTGCCAGCAGTGGGCTGAATTCACCCCTCCACTTT
V: TRBV7-3; size: once; J: TRBJ2-1; D: TRBD1; CDR3: CASSTDRADEQFF; DNA: TGTGCCAGCAGCACCGACAGGGCAGATGAGCAGTTCTTC
V: TRBV30; size: NA; J: TRBJ2-7; D: NA; CDR3: CACLPGRHRWQYEQYF; DNA: TGTGCCTGCCTCCCCGGCCGACATCGGTGGCAATACGAGCAGTACTTC
V: TRBV7-8; size: NA; J: TRBJ1-1; D: TRBD1; CDR3: CASSLDLGTGGYAFF; DNA: TGTGCCAGCAGCTTAGATTTGGGGACAGGGGGCTACGCTTTCTTT
V: TRBV4-1; size: NA; J: TRBJ1-6; D: TRBD1; CDR3: CASSQDPRDRLGSPLHF; DNA: TGCGCCAGCAGCCAAGATCCTCGGGACAGGCTGGGTTCACCCCTCCACTTT
V: TRBV6-6; size: NA; J: TRBJ2-2; D: NA; CDR3: CASKYYNTGELFF; DNA: TGTGCCAGCAAATACTACAACACCGGGGAGCTGTTTTTT
V: TRBV4-3; size: NA; J: TRBJ2-1; D: TRBD2; CDR3: CASSQLDGLAYNEQFF; DNA: TGCGCCAGCAGCCAACTGGACGGACTAGCGTACAATGAGCAGTTCTTC
V: TRBV6-4; size: few; J: TRBJ2-1; D: TRBD2; CDR3: CASSGNGGGYNEQFF; DNA: TGTGCCAGCAGTGGTAACGGGGGAGGGTACAATGAGCAGTTCTTC
V: TRBV14; size: NA; J: TRBJ1-2; D: NA; CDR3: CASSHPRVTGDGYTF; DNA: TGTGCCAGCAGCCACCCCCGGGTTACCGGAGATGGCTACACCTTC
V: TRBV6-5; size: NA; J: TRBJ2-7; D: TRBD1; CDR3: CASSYSGTGSVEQYF; DNA: TGTGCCAGCAGTTACTCCGGGACAGGGTCTGTCGAGCAGTACTTC
V: TRBV28; size: NA; J: TRBJ2-4; D: TRBD2; CDR3: CASNGVGTSAKNIQYF; DNA: TGTGCCAGCAACGGTGTCGGGACTAGCGCCAAAAACATTCAGTACTTC
V: TRBV25-1; size: NA; J: TRBJ2-3; D: NA; CDR3: CASSGGPLDRLTDTQYF; DNA: TGTGCCAGCAGTGGCGGACCACTAGACCGGCTCACAGATACGCAGTATTTT
V: TRBV5-1; size: few; J: TRBJ2-2; D: TRBD2; CDR3: CASRGGAGDDGTGELFF; DNA: TGCGCCAGCAGAGGTGGGGCGGGAGACGACGGGACCGGGGAGCTGTTTTTT
V: TRBV11-2; size: NA; J: TRBJ2-3; D: TRBD2; CDR3: CASSLGTSGRTDTQYF; DNA: TGTGCCAGCAGCTTAGGGACTAGCGGGAGGACAGATACGCAGTATTTT
V: TRBV6-5; size: NA; J: TRBJ2-7; D: NA; CDR3: CASSYSRRGYERYF; DNA: TGTGCCAGCAGTTACTCGAGAAGGGGCTACGAGCGGTACTTC
V: TRBV10-3; size: NA; J: TRBJ1-1; D: NA; CDR3: CAISESESSAPEAFF; DNA: TGTGCCATCAGTGAGTCGGAGTCGTCAGCTCCTGAAGCTTTCTTT